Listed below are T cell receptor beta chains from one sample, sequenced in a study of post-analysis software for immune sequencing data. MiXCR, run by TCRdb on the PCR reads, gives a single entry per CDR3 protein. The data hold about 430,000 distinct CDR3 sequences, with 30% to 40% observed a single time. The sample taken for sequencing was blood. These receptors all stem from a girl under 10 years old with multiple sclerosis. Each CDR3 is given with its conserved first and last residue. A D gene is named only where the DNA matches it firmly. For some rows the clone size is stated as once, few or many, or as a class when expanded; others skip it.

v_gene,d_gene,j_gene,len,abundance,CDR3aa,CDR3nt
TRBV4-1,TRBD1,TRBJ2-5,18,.,CASSLEYRQGRNYNEQYF,TGCGCCAGCAGCCTAGAATACAGACAGGGGCGGAATTACAATGAGCAGTACTTC
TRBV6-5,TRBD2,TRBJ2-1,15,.,CASRMTSGIYNEQFF,TGTGCCAGCAGGATGACTAGCGGGATCTACAATGAGCAGTTCTTC
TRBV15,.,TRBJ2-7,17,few,CATSRDGSARPPYEQYF,TGTGCCACCAGCAGAGATGGGTCAGCTCGTCCGCCGTACGAGCAGTACTTC
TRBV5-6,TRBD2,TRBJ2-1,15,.,CASSLKRDSYNEQFF,TGTGCCAGCAGCTTAAAGCGGGACTCCTACAATGAGCAGTTCTTC
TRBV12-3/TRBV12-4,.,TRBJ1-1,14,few,CACSLSGEVTEAFF,TGTGCCTGCAGTTTGTCTGGGGAGGTCACTGAAGCTTTCTTT
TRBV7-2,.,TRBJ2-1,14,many,CASSLDFSYNEQFF,TGTGCCAGCAGTCTTGACTTTTCCTACAATGAGCAGTTCTTC
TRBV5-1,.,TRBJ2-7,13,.,CASRPSTGYEQYF,TGCGCCAGCAGGCCGTCGACGGGCTACGAGCAGTACTTC
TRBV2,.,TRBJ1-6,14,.,CASSDSFYNSPLHF,TGTGCCAGCAGTGACAGTTTTTATAATTCACCCCTCCACTTT
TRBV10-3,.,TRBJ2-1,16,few,CATSPVGGGVGNEQFF,TGTGCCACCTCACCTGTTGGGGGAGGAGTCGGCAATGAGCAGTTCTTC
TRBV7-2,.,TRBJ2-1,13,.,CVSSRGIYNEQFF,TGTGTCAGCAGCCGGGGGATCTACAATGAGCAGTTCTTC
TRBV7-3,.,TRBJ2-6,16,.,CASSLTPVPGANVLTF,TGTGCCAGCAGCTTAACTCCGGTGCCCGGGGCCAACGTCCTGACTTTC
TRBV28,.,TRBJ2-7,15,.,CASIPNTAVYYEQYF,TGTGCCAGCATTCCCAATACAGCGGTCTACTACGAGCAGTACTTC
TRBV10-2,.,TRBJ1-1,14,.,CASRDTGSGTEAFF,TGCGCCAGCAGGGATACAGGGTCCGGCACTGAAGCTTTCTTT
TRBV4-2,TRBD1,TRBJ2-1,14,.,CASRTGTGYNEQFF,TGTGCCAGCCGCACCGGGACAGGATACAATGAGCAGTTCTTC
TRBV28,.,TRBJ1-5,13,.,CASSPDWNQPQHF,TGTGCCAGCAGTCCTGACTGGAATCAGCCCCAGCATTTT
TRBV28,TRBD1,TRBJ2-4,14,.,CASSLSGQGNIQYF,TGTGCCAGCAGTTTATCGGGACAGGGGAACATTCAGTACTTC
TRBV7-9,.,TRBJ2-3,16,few,CASTQQGGGLTDTQYF,TGTGCCAGCACCCAACAGGGGGGGGGCCTCACAGATACGCAGTATTTT
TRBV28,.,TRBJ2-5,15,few,CASSLGGGSQETQYF,TGTGCCAGCAGTCTCGGTGGGGGGAGCCAAGAGACCCAGTACTTC